The clone carrying this T cell receptor (beta chain) appeared many times. The antigen is not known. The data are from a study of early T cells in non-severe SARS-CoV-2 infection. TCRdb re-derived calls from the 5' RACE reads in MiXCR, one entry per CDR3 protein. The table records about 30,000 distinct CDR3 sequences, 5.8% of them present only once. Study-wide results and limits: Matching results from VDJdb favored anti-spike CD8 responses, leaving private and CD4 specificities undetected.

Trimming cost V 6 bases and J 3 bases, with 17 bases left between them. The V gene's germline CDR1 is KGHDR and CDR2 SFDVKD. This CDR3 contains 16 residues. This clonotype originated in an adult who was a healthcare worker with PCR-confirmed SARS-CoV-2 infection or an uninfected control (not recorded which). The chain recombines TRBV24-1 with TRBJ2-1; weak D call: TRBD1 (6 bases). Sequences were obtained from whole blood. The CDR3 DNA sequence: TGTGCCACCAGTCAGACCCCACAGGGTGGCTACAATGAGCAGTTCTTC. It is translated as CATSQTPQGGYNEQFF.